A single sample gave rise to the 26 T cell receptor beta chains below, sequenced in a study of beta chain features in type 1 diabetes. The isolated RNA, all of it, was reverse transcribed, so expressed TCRB transcripts were what got sequenced. Data came from immunoSEQ multiplex PCR; TCRdb stores just in-frame clones and leaves some out. The sample has fewer than 350,000 clones; less than 20% are singletons. Sequencing was carried out using naive CD4+ T cells from blood. These receptors were obtained from a woman aged 18 to 35 in good health.

This clone was counted between two and nine times. The chain recombines TRBV7-2 with TRBJ2-7; possible D gene TRBD1, 5 bases. V gave up 2 bases and J gave up 0 bases, with 11 bases separating them. Germline V gives CDR1 SGHTA, CDR2 FQGNSA. The CDR3 has 15 amino acids. The CDR3 nucleotides are TGTGCCAGCAGCTTAAGCAGGGCAAGCTCCTACGAGCAGTACTTC. It codes for CASSLSRASSYEQYF. Full variable domain (rest looked up from reference TRBV7-2 and TRBJ2-7): GAGVSQSPSNKVTEKGKDVELRCDPISGHTALYWYRQSLGQGLEFLIYFQGNSAPDKSGLPSDRFSAERTGGSVSTLTIQRTQQEDSAVYLCASSLSRASSYEQYFGPGTRLTVT.

This clone has only a few counts. This sequence joins TRBV7-8 and TRBJ1-1; unclear D gene. Between the trimmed V and J ends, which lost 5 bases and 5 bases, there was a span of 18 bases. The CDR3 is 15 amino acids. CDR1 is SGHVS, CDR2 FQNEAQ, per germline. CDR3 residues: CASSPPEGRRTEAFF. CDR3 nucleotide sequence: TGTGCCAGCAGCCCCCCGGAAGGGAGGAGGACTGAAGCTTTCTTT.

V is TRBV29-1 and J is TRBJ1-2; TRBD1 agrees at 10 bases. The V gene's germline CDR1 is SQVTM and CDR2 ANQGSEA. This CDR3 region has 12 residues. V shed 6 bases and J 4 bases; nucleotides not matched to a gene: 2. CDR3 residues: CSVGQGSYGYTF. In nucleotides, the CDR3 is TGCAGCGTGGGACAGGGGTCCTATGGCTACACCTTC.

This chain links TRBV4-2 with TRBJ2-7; 14 nucleotides match TRBD2. Germline assignment: CDR1 LGHNA and CDR2 YNFKEQ. The CDR3 spans 16 residues. Unmatched junction bases numbered 2, after V lost 1 base and J lost 3 bases. CDR3 sequence: CASSQAGTSGSYEQYF. For the CDR3, the DNA is TGTGCCAGCAGCCAAGCCGGGACTAGCGGGAGCTACGAGCAGTACTTC.

The J gene is TRBJ2-2, the V gene TRBV16; TRBD1 aligns across 8 bases. V was clipped by 5 bases and J by 6 bases; unmatched bases: 5. Germline CDR1 reads KGHSY; CDR2 reads FQNENV. This CDR3 has 14 amino acids. The CDR3: CASSGRTGPGELFF. The DNA for the CDR3 is TGTGCCAGCAGCGGGCGGACAGGGCCCGGGGAGCTGTTTTTT.

As to this clone: The sample holds other DNA sequences that translate to the same CDR3. The chain joins TRBV11-3 to TRBJ2-1, with 12 bases fitting TRBD2. The germline V gene encodes CDR1 SGHNT and CDR2 YENEEA. The J segment lost 4 bases and the V segment lost 5 bases, leaving 3 bases of the junction unmatched. The CDR3 has 15 residues. CDR3 sequence reads: CASSLGTSGYNEQFF. For the CDR3, the DNA is TGTGCCAGCAGCCTTGGGACTAGCGGGTACAATGAGCAGTTCTTC.

In its sample, this clone was seen a few times. This chain connects TRBV5-4 to TRBJ2-5; TRBD1 agrees at 7 bases. With V trimmed by 4 bases and J by 1 base, 7 bases remained unmatched. CDR1 and CDR2 (germline): SGHNT, YYREEE (reference sequence). The CDR3 runs 15 residues. CDR3 coding DNA: TGTGCCAGCAGCCTTGGGACAGCCAGCCAAGAGACCCAGTACTTC. Translating gives CASSLGTASQETQYF.

This clone was counted between two and nine times. V is TRBV7-2 and J is TRBJ2-5, with D perhaps matching TRBD2 (6 bases). From germline, CDR1 is SGHTA and CDR2 FQGNSA. The germline V and J ends were trimmed by 5 bases and 1 base, with 17 bases remaining between them. CDR3 length: 16 residues. CDR3 sequence: CASSPLVRESQETQYF. CDR3 in DNA: TGTGCCAGCAGCCCCCTTGTTCGGGAGTCCCAAGAGACCCAGTACTTC.

This clone was counted only a few times. V gene TRBV30 combines with J gene TRBJ1-1; D might be TRBD1 (5 bases). The V end was cut by 1 base, the J end by 7 bases, with 10 bases between. CDR1 and CDR2 from the germline V gene are GTSNPN and SVGIG (reference sequence). This CDR3 is built from 12 residues. In DNA form, the CDR3 reads TGTGCCTGGAGTGCCCAGGGTATTGAAGCTTTCTTT. It specifies CAWSAQGIEAFF.

This clone was seen a handful of times. The chain uses TRBV10-3 and TRBJ2-7; D call uncertain. V was cut by 10 bases and J by 1 base, with 11 bases left in between. CDR1 is ENHRY, CDR2 SYGVKD, per germline. This CDR3 has 12 amino acids. CDR3 sequence (DNA): TGTGCCACCAGAAAAGAGTCCTACGAGCAGTACTTC. Amino acid sequence: CATRKESYEQYF.

V gene TRBV4-2 combines with J gene TRBJ1-2, with 12 bases fitting TRBD1. This CDR3 is built from 15 residues. V dropped 9 bases and J dropped 2; count of bases not matched to a gene: 7. The germline V gene encodes CDR1 LGHNA and CDR2 YNFKEQ. The CDR3 region is CASTKGTGGNYGYTF. CDR3 nucleotide sequence: TGTGCCAGTACGAAGGGGACAGGGGGCAACTATGGCTACACCTTC.

The rearrangement uses TRBV19 and TRBJ1-1; the D gene is possibly TRBD1 (6 bases). Deletions cut 4 bases from V and 4 bases from J, with 10 bases between. CDR1 is LNHDA and CDR2 is SQIVND in the germline V gene (reference sequence). The CDR3 covers 13 residues. This chain's CDR3 is CASSNGGPTEAFF. The CDR3 DNA is TGTGCCAGTAGTAACGGGGGGCCCACTGAAGCTTTCTTT.

The V and J genes are TRBV18 and TRBJ2-5; D remains unclear. With 6 bases removed from V and 4 bases from J, the gap between germline ends came to 9 bases. Germline CDR1 and CDR2: KGHSH and LQKENI. The CDR3 runs 12 residues. CDR3 sequence: CASSSAIETQYF. The CDR3 bases are TGTGCCAGCTCCTCCGCTATAGAGACCCAGTACTTC.

The genes are TRBV30 and TRBJ2-2, with D unresolved. V shed 4 bases and J shed 5 bases, with 5 bases lying between them. Per germline, CDR1 GTSNPN and CDR2 SVGIG (reference sequence). The CDR3 has 11 amino acids. Here the CDR3 reads CAWTQTGELFF. CDR3 coding DNA: TGTGCCTGGACACAGACCGGGGAGCTGTTTTTT.

V is TRBV23-1 and J is TRBJ2-2; TRBD1 matches 11 bases. TRBV23-1 falls under the ORF class, with uncertain function. The CDR3 length is 17 residues. J gave up 4 bases and V 4 bases, and 8 bases lay outside the gene matches. CDR3 in DNA: TGCGCCAGCAGTCGCAGAGAAGGGACAGGGGGCACCGGGGAGCTGTTTTTT. Residues: CASSRREGTGGTGELFF.

This clone was recorded a few times. The chain combines TRBV14 with TRBJ1-2; D uncertain. In germline, CDR1 is SGHDN, CDR2 FVKESK. Deletions cut 0 bases from V and 4 bases from J, with 6 bases between. This CDR3 has 13 residues. The DNA for the CDR3 is TGTGCCAGCAGCCAAGAGGAGGCCTATGGCTACACCTTC. Amino acids: CASSQEEAYGYTF.

V usage is TRBV19 and J usage is TRBJ2-1; 14 bases agree with TRBD2. Germline values: CDR1 LNHDA, CDR2 SQIVND (reference sequence). CDR3 length equals 19 residues. J gave up 0 bases and V 5 bases, and 9 bases lay outside the gene matches. The CDR3 is CASSQRTSGRFSSYNEQFF. The CDR3 nucleotides read TGTGCCAGTAGTCAACGGACTAGCGGGAGGTTTAGCTCCTACAATGAGCAGTTCTTC.

This sequence joins TRBV4-2 and TRBJ2-1, with 10 nucleotides matching TRBD1. The germline gives CDR1 LGHNA, CDR2 YNFKEQ. This CDR3 comprises 16 residues. J was trimmed by 4 bases and V by 1 base; bases with no gene match: 4. CDR3 in amino acids: CASSQAGTGAYNEQFF. CDR3 DNA: TGTGCCAGCAGCCAAGCCGGGACAGGGGCGTACAATGAGCAGTTCTTC.

The V call is TRBV30, the J call TRBJ1-2; D gene ambiguous. In germline, CDR1 is GTSNPN, CDR2 SVGIG (reference sequence). V was shortened by 1 base and J by 2 bases, with 11 bases between the two germline ends. This CDR3 is built from 14 residues. The CDR3: CAWSGSLLNYGYTF. CDR3 DNA: TGTGCCTGGAGTGGAAGCCTGTTGAACTATGGCTACACCTTC.

The chain is built from TRBV2 and TRBJ2-3; 7 bases line up with TRBD2. V shed 4 bases and J 2 bases; nucleotides not matched to a gene: 3. The CDR3 runs to 14 residues. Germline CDR1 SNHLY, CDR2 FYNNEI. In nucleotides, the CDR3 is TGTGCCAGCAGTGTGGGAGGGTCCACAGATACGCAGTATTTT. Its translation: CASSVGGSTDTQYF.

This chain links TRBV6-6 with TRBJ1-1; 7 positions match TRBD1. This CDR3 contains 14 residues. Germline V gene data show CDR1 as MNHNY and CDR2 as SVGAGI (reference sequence). V was pared by 5 bases and J by 0 bases, with 3 bases of the junction left unmatched. The CDR3 loop reads CASSHRGMNTEAFF. DNA of the CDR3: TGTGCCAGCAGTCACAGGGGCATGAACACTGAAGCTTTCTTT.

The chain uses TRBV13 and TRBJ2-7, with 9 positions matching TRBD2. With 5 bases clipped from V and 5 bases from J, the junction kept 13 bases outside the gene matches. The germline gives CDR1 PRHDT, CDR2 FYEKMQ (reference sequence). The CDR3 has 16 amino acids. The CDR3 nucleotides read TGTGCCAGCAGCCCCCTCCGGCGAGCGGGGGGCCACGAGCAGTACTTC. This codes for CASSPLRRAGGHEQYF.

The V call is TRBV10-3, the J call TRBJ1-2; D is ambiguous. CDR3 length: 15 residues. Deletions cut 3 bases from V and 3 bases from J, with 14 bases between. Germline CDR1 and CDR2: ENHRY and SYGVKD. CDR3 DNA: TGTGCCATCAGTGAAGGAAACAGCAACCACTATGGCTACACCTTC. Protein sequence: CAISEGNSNHYGYTF.

This clone was detected a few times. The V gene is TRBV29-1, the J gene TRBJ2-4; 12 positions agree with TRBD1. The CDR3 consists of 14 residues. Germline CDR1 reads SQVTM; CDR2 reads ANQGSEA. J gave up 5 bases and V 2 bases, and 1 base lay outside the gene matches. CDR3 DNA: TGCAGCGTTGAACGGGACAGGGGGCAAAACATTCAGTACTTC. Translated, it gives CSVERDRGQNIQYF.

The chain uses TRBV6-1 and TRBJ1-1, with 7 bases fitting TRBD1. This CDR3 is 16 amino acids long. The ends lost 3 bases at V and 2 bases at J; junction bases unmatched: 9. Germline CDR1 reads MNHNS; CDR2 reads SASEGT. CDR3 in amino acids: CASSDRQGTFNTEAFF. The CDR3 coding sequence is TGTGCCAGCAGTGACCGACAGGGAACTTTTAACACTGAAGCTTTCTTT.

This clone has a handful of counts. The chain joins TRBV14 to TRBJ1-1; D gene ambiguous. Trimming left V 3 bases short and J 7 bases short, with 6 bases between. From germline, CDR1 is SGHDN and CDR2 FVKESK. The CDR3 runs 11 residues. The CDR3 loop is CASSHAIEAFF. In DNA, the CDR3 is TGTGCCAGCAGCCATGCGATTGAAGCTTTCTTT.